The rows below give T cell receptor beta chains drawn from one sample of a study of cytomegalovirus exposure and HLA in healthy donors. This table comes from immunoSEQ multiplex PCR, and its TCRdb copy is limited to in-frame clones, with some not included. The table records around 170,000 clones, around 84% of them present only once. Specimen: PBMCs. The receptors were gathered from a woman aged 45-59 years in good health and CMV-seropositive. Each CDR3 is given with its conserved first and last residue. D genes are given only for firm matches. Rows give clone size only sometimes, using once, few, many, or a class for an expanded clone.

clone_size j_call v_call d_call cdr3_aa cdr3_nt
few TRBJ1-3 TRBV27 . CASSLSPPGLEGNTIYF TGTGCCAGCAGTTTATCCCCCCCCGGGTTGGAAGGAAACACCATATATTTT
. TRBJ2-7 TRBV11-1 TRBD2 CASSPLAGRAEQYF TGTGCCAGCAGCCCCCTAGCGGGGCGAGCCGAGCAGTACTTC
. TRBJ2-1 TRBV5-4 . CASSSLGDNEQFF TGTGCCAGCAGCTCCCTCGGAGACAATGAGCAGTTCTTC
. TRBJ2-1 TRBV5-1 . CASSLSPGNNEQFF TGCGCCAGCAGCTTGTCGCCCGGGAACAATGAGCAGTTCTTC
. TRBJ1-1 TRBV6-5 . CASRIVLNTEAFF TGTGCCAGCAGAATAGTGCTGAACACTGAAGCTTTCTTT
. TRBJ1-6 TRBV6-1 . CASGAGSGFYF TGTGCCAGCGGCGCGGGATCTGGGTTCTACTTT
once TRBJ2-2 TRBV2 TRBD1 CASSELETGGTGELFF TGTGCCAGCAGTGAATTAGAAACAGGGGGGACCGGGGAGCTGTTTTTT
. TRBJ1-6 TRBV27 TRBD1 CASQGDRGAPLHF TGTGCCAGCCAAGGGGACAGGGGGGCGCCCCTCCACTTT
. TRBJ2-1 TRBV5-1 . CASRLDYFTYNEQFF TGCGCCAGCAGATTAGACTACTTTACCTACAATGAGCAGTTCTTC
. TRBJ1-5 TRBV27 TRBD1 CASSLGGTVNQPQHF TGTGCCAGCAGTTTAGGGGGGACAGTAAATCAGCCCCAGCATTTT
. TRBJ2-3 TRBV7-9 TRBD2 CASSFSGGTDTQYF TGTGCCAGCAGCTTCAGCGGGGGCACAGATACGCAGTATTTT
. TRBJ1-2 TRBV7-9 . CASSLAAGKRSNYGYTF TGTGCCAGCAGCTTAGCGGCAGGGAAGAGATCTAACTATGGCTACACCTTC
. TRBJ2-7 TRBV11-2 . CASSFDRLTYEQYF TGTGCCAGCAGCTTTGACAGGCTTACCTACGAGCAGTACTTC
. TRBJ2-3 TRBV5-5 TRBD1 CASSIGDRGRTDTQYF TGTGCCAGCAGCATCGGGGACAGGGGACGCACAGATACGCAGTATTTT
once TRBJ1-1 TRBV9 TRBD1 CASSPGTGKTEAFF TGTGCCAGCAGCCCAGGGACAGGGAAGACTGAAGCTTTCTTT
. TRBJ1-3 TRBV21-1 . CASSKEQGKNTIYF TGTGCCAGCAGCAAGGAACAGGGGAAAAACACCATATATTTT